This T cell receptor beta chain was sequenced for a study of molecular identifiers for immune sequencing clone quantification. The study's findings and limits: For effector cells, clones above 20 RNA copies held over 98% of molecules; for naive cells, under 1%. Sizes of clones that are highly expanded could be underestimated (if identical TCR molecules share a barcode).

Turning to this clonotype: What it binds is not known.

This CDR3 comprises 13 residues. CDR1 is SGHVS, CDR2 FQNEAQ, per germline. Trimming cost V 5 bases and J 10 bases, with 15 bases left between them. Naive CD8 T cells were sorted, and the gate applied was CD8+CD4-CCR7+CD45RA+. Listed TCR primers, together with previously described methods, were used for the bulk TCR libraries. TCRdb itself ran the PCR reads through MiXCR, one entry per CDR3 protein. The table has some 680,000 distinct CDR3 sequences, 25% seen once. The rearrangement links TRBV7-8 to TRBJ2-1; tentative D call: TRBD1 (6 bases). The sample taken for sequencing was naive CD8+ T cells from blood, with Jurkat cell RNA spiked in. Subset here: FACS-sorted CD8+CD4-CCR7+CD45RA+ naive T cells. This clonotype was sampled from a human donor in good health. Some libraries in this study had Jurkat cell RNA spiked in. The chain's CDR3 is CASSPRGGVEQFF. CDR3 in DNA: TGTGCCAGCAGCCCAAGAGGGGGAGTAGAGCAGTTCTTC.